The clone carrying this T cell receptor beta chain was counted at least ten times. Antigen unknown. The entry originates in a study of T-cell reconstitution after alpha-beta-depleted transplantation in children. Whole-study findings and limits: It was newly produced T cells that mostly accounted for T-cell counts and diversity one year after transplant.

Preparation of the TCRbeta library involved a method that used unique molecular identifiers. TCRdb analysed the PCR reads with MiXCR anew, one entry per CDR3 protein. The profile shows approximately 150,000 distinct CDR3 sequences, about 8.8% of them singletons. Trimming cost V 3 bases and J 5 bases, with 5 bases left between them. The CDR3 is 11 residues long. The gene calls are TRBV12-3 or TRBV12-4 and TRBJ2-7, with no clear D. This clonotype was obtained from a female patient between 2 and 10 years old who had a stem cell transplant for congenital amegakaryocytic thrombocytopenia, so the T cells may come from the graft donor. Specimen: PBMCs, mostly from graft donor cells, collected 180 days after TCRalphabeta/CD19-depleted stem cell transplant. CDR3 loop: CASSFGNEQYF. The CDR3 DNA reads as TGTGCCAGCAGTTTTGGGAACGAGCAGTACTTC.